This T cell receptor (beta chain) stems from a study of blood T cell repertoires in COVID-19. Trimming at V came to 6 bases and at J to 2 bases, leaving 3 bases not matched to a gene. The length of the CDR3 is 13 residues. Here immunoSEQ multiplex PCR was the method, and the copy in TCRdb shows in-frame clones only, minus some. This table has roughly 80,000 clones, just over 85% appearing once. The sequencing sample was made of peripheral blood. The receptor comes from a woman at least 80 years old with acute or convalescent COVID-19. The chain is built from TRBV12-3 or TRBV12-4 and TRBJ1-2; 7 bases fit TRBD1. CDR3 DNA sequence: TGTGCCAGCAGGGAACAGGGGAACTATGGCTACACCTTC. This sequence encodes CASREQGNYGYTF.